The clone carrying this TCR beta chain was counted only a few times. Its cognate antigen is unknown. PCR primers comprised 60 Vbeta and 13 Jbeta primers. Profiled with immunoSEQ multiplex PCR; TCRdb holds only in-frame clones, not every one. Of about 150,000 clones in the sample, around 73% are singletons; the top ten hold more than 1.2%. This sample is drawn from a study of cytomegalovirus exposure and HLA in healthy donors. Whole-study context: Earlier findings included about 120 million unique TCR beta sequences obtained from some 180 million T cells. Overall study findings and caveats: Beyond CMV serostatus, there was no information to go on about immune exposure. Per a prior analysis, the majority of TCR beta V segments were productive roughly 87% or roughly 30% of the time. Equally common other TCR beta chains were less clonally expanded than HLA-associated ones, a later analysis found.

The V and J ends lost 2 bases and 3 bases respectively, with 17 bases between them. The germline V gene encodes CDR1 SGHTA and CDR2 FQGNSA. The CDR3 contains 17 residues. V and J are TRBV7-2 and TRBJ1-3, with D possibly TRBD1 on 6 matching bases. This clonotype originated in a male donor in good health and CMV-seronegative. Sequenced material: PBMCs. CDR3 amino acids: CASSLKQGHLGGNTIYF. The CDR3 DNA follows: TGTGCCAGCAGCTTAAAACAGGGACACCTCGGTGGAAACACCATATATTTT.